This is a list of T cell receptor beta chains from one sample in a study of Graves' ophthalmopathy and Graves' hyperthyroidism. TCRdb reprocessed the multiplex PCR reads with MiXCR, giving one entry per CDR3 protein. The repertoire has around 1.1 million distinct CDR3 sequences, 35% to 45% of them found once; the top ten carry approximately 10%. The material sequenced was peripheral blood or thyroid tissue (not recorded which). These receptors all come from an adult man with Graves' hyperthyroidism. The CDR3 runs from the conserved cysteine through the conserved F or W. The D gene is left open where the match is weak. Part of the rows lack a size; the others show once, few, many or a class for expanded clones.

CDR3aa: CAISWGTTETQYF
CDR3nt: TGTGCCATCTCTTGGGGGACAACAGAGACCCAGTACTTC
abundance: .
len: 13
v_gene: TRBV7-8
d_gene: .
j_gene: TRBJ2-5

CDR3aa: CASRQQAEAFF
CDR3nt: TGTGCCAGTAGACAACAGGCTGAAGCTTTCTTT
abundance: many
len: 11
v_gene: TRBV19
d_gene: .
j_gene: TRBJ1-1

CDR3aa: CASVETSSTYGYTF
CDR3nt: TGTGCCAGCGTTGAGACTTCGAGTACCTATGGCTACACCTTC
abundance: once
len: 14
v_gene: TRBV2
d_gene: .
j_gene: TRBJ1-2

CDR3aa: CASSRTGQGEKLFF
CDR3nt: TGCGCCAGCAGCCGGACAGGGCAAGGTGAAAAACTGTTTTTT
abundance: many
len: 14
v_gene: TRBV5-1
d_gene: TRBD1
j_gene: TRBJ1-4

CDR3aa: CASSLAGQIEKLFF
CDR3nt: TGTGCCAGCAGCTTAGCAGGGCAAATTGAAAAACTGTTTTTT
abundance: .
len: 14
v_gene: TRBV7-9
d_gene: .
j_gene: TRBJ1-4

CDR3aa: CASSEPGGGGQPQHF
CDR3nt: TGTGCCAGCAGTGAACCTGGGGGAGGGGGCCAGCCCCAGCATTTT
abundance: .
len: 15
v_gene: TRBV6-1
d_gene: TRBD1
j_gene: TRBJ1-5

CDR3aa: CASSLVAGGTYEQYF
CDR3nt: TGCGCCAGCAGCTTGGTGGCGGGGGGCACCTACGAGCAGTACTTC
abundance: many
len: 15
v_gene: TRBV5-1
d_gene: TRBD2
j_gene: TRBJ2-7

CDR3aa: CASSQTGSGQLQHF
CDR3nt: TGTGCCAGCAGCCAAACGGGGTCCGGTCAGCTCCAGCATTTT
abundance: .
len: 14
v_gene: TRBV7-2
d_gene: .
j_gene: TRBJ1-5

CDR3aa: CASSLEGTGGMGTEAFF
CDR3nt: TGTGCCAGCAGCTTAGAAGGCACAGGGGGCATGGGCACTGAAGCTTTCTTT
abundance: many
len: 17
v_gene: TRBV7-2
d_gene: TRBD1
j_gene: TRBJ1-1

CDR3aa: CAIIGRRPQTNTGELFF
CDR3nt: TGTGCCATCATCGGACGAAGACCCCAAACGAACACCGGGGAGCTGTTTTTT
abundance: .
len: 17
v_gene: TRBV10-3
d_gene: .
j_gene: TRBJ2-2

CDR3aa: CSARDEERGETQYF
CDR3nt: TGCAGTGCTAGAGATGAGGAGCGGGGGGAGACCCAGTACTTC
abundance: many
len: 14
v_gene: TRBV20-1
d_gene: TRBD2
j_gene: TRBJ2-5

CDR3aa: CASSPRSGGEKETQYF
CDR3nt: TGTGCCAGCAGCCCACGATCAGGGGGCGAGAAAGAGACCCAGTACTTC
abundance: many
len: 16
v_gene: TRBV7-9
d_gene: TRBD1
j_gene: TRBJ2-5